This TCR beta chain appears in the sequencing data of a study of shared T cell receptors in the human thymus. The table came from immunoSEQ multiplex PCR; TCRdb's copy has only in-frame clones and leaves some out. The sample includes 700,000 to 750,000 clones, approximately 85% of them seen just once. Germline V gene data show CDR1 as SGHVS and CDR2 as FNYEAQ. J was trimmed by 4 bases and V by 2 bases; bases with no gene match: 5. CDR3 length: 15 residues. These data also featured in a second study, about human thymus T cells. That study reports: Corrective heart surgery yielded the resections from which the thymus tissue came. V and J genes seemed to be used with bias in thymic and blood repertoires.

The rearrangement uses TRBV7-6 and TRBJ2-5, with TRBD1 matching 9 bases. What was sequenced was thymocytes. The receptor was isolated from a girl under three years old with a congenital heart defect. CDR3: CASSLWDRERETQYF. DNA of the CDR3: TGTGCCAGCAGCTTATGGGACAGGGAGCGAGAGACCCAGTACTTC.